These 8 T cell receptor beta chains came from one sample sequenced in a study of cytomegalovirus exposure and HLA in healthy donors. It was with 60 Vbeta and 13 Jbeta primers that the PCR ran. Sequencing was performed with immunoSEQ multiplex PCR; in TCRdb, only in-frame clones are kept and a portion is missing. The sample includes about 130,000 clones, about 78% seen only once; the top ten take under 1.5%. Sequencing input: PBMCs. The source of these receptors is a female donor in good health and CMV-seronegative.

The rearrangement joins TRBV4-1 to TRBJ1-2, with 8 bases aligning to TRBD1. Looked up from germline, CDR1 is MGHRA and CDR2 is YSYEKL. V shed 4 bases and J 7 bases; nucleotides not matched to a gene: 8. The CDR3 loop spans 14 amino acids. DNA for the CDR3: TGCGCCAGCAGCCCGGGACAGGCCATGGGTGGCTACACCTTC. Its translation is CASSPGQAMGGYTF.

The DNA for the CDR3 is TGTGCCAGCAGCTTTTGGCTAGCGGAAGATACGCAGTATTTT. Protein: CASSFWLAEDTQYF. The chain couples TRBV11-2 to TRBJ2-3; 7 nucleotides line up with TRBD2. The ends lost 3 bases at V and 5 bases at J; junction bases unmatched: 5. Germline CDR1 and CDR2: SGHAT and FQNNGV. The length of the CDR3 is 14 residues.

The CDR3 sequence: CASSLEPGLINYGYTF. The CDR3 region has the DNA TGCGCCAGCAGCTTGGAACCAGGGCTGATCAACTATGGCTACACCTTC. The rearrangement joins TRBV5-1 to TRBJ1-2; D is possibly TRBD1 (5 bases). Germline-derived CDR1 and CDR2 are SGHRS and YFSETQ. Between the trimmed V and J ends, which lost 0 bases and 2 bases, there was a span of 14 bases. The CDR3 is 16 amino acids.

The chain joins TRBV7-9 to TRBJ2-7, with D possibly being TRBD1 (6 bases). V was cut by 5 bases and J by 2 bases, with 13 bases left in between. The CDR3 extends over 14 amino acids. Germline V CDR1 and CDR2: SEHNR, FQNEAQ (reference sequence). CDR3 amino acids: CASSPRDKPYEQYF. The CDR3 DNA follows: TGTGCCAGCAGCCCTAGGGACAAACCCTACGAGCAGTACTTC.

This chain joins TRBV27 and TRBJ2-7; 7 bases align to TRBD2. Losses at the gene ends were 5 bases for V and 0 bases for J; bases not matched to a gene: 7. Per the germline V gene, CDR1 is MNHEY and CDR2 is SMNVEV (reference sequence). This CDR3 is built from 15 residues. In nucleotides, the CDR3 is TGTGCCAGCAGTAGGTTAGCTAGCGGCTCCTACGAGCAGTACTTC. It encodes CASSRLASGSYEQYF.

J is TRBJ1-1 and V is TRBV19; no clear D gene. CDR1 LNHDA and CDR2 SQIVND come from the germline V gene (reference sequence). The CDR3 is made up of 13 amino acids. Between the trimmed V and J ends, which lost 3 bases and 3 bases, there was a span of 8 bases. CDR3 DNA sequence: TGTGCCAGTAGTATTCGGGTGGACACTGAAGCTTTCTTT. Translation gives CASSIRVDTEAFF. Using reference TRBV19 and TRBJ1-1 for the parts outside the CDR3, the full variable domain is DGGITQSPKYLFRKEGQNVTLSCEQNLNHDAMYWYRQDPGQGLRLIYYSQIVNDFQKGDIAEGYSVSREKKESFPLTVTSAQKNPTAFYLCASSIRVDTEAFFGQGTRLTVV.

The J gene is TRBJ2-3, the V gene TRBV2; 10 nucleotides align to TRBD2. The J segment lost 6 bases and the V segment lost 5 bases, leaving 11 bases of the junction unmatched. Germline CDR1 and CDR2: SNHLY and FYNNEI. The length of the CDR3 is 16 residues. The CDR3 reads CASSPGTSAPNDTQYF. In DNA, the CDR3 is TGTGCCAGCAGTCCCGGGACTAGCGCCCCTAACGATACGCAGTATTTT.

The chain has TRBV7-9 and TRBJ1-1, with a possible D match to TRBD1 (5 bases). This CDR3 has 13 residues. Trimming left V 7 bases short and J 4 bases short, with 13 bases between. Per germline, CDR1 SEHNR and CDR2 FQNEAQ (reference sequence). The CDR3 reads CASNAGTGTEAFF. CDR3 sequence (DNA): TGTGCCAGCAACGCGGGGACGGGCACTGAAGCTTTCTTT. Supplemented by reference TRBV7-9 and TRBJ1-1, the full variable domain reads DTGVSQNPRHKITKRGQNVTFRCDPISEHNRLYWYRQTLGQGPEFLTYFQNEAQLEKSRLLSDRFSAERPKGSFSTLEIQRTEQGDSAMYLCASNAGTGTEAFFGQGTRLTVV.